These 2 T cell receptor beta chains were sequenced from one sample in a study of a mutant IDH1 vaccine in newly diagnosed glioma (dated by TCRdb to about 2021). The time point label for this specimen denotes: week 35, safety follow-up. Every vaccine dose consisted of 300 ug of a 20-mer mutant IDH1 peptide in Montanide, administered subcutaneously together with topical imiquimod. To prepare the library, the immunoSEQ multiplex PCR assay was applied. TCRdb carries this immuneACCESS record with in-frame sequences only. Its versions omit some clonotypes, under half of them owing to an unresolved V gene in the studies checked, with the rest unexplained. Here the sample has approximately 50,000 clones; roughly three quarters occur a single time. Of the sample, about 7% is held by the ten largest clones. What these receptors recognize is not known. Sequences were derived from PBMCs, sampled from a glioma patient whose treatment included an IDH1 peptide vaccine. Receptor source: a man in his forties with glioma.

The chain couples TRBV18 to TRBJ2-1, with D perhaps TRBD2 (5 bases). This CDR3 is 15 amino acids long. Looked up from germline, CDR1 is KGHSH and CDR2 is LQKENI. With 0 bases removed from V and 1 base from J, the gap between germline ends came to 7 bases. This CDR3 reads CASSPPSGSYNEQFF. CDR3 nucleotide sequence: TGTGCCAGCTCACCACCCTCGGGGTCCTACAATGAGCAGTTCTTC.

This clone has more than one count but fewer than ten. The chain uses TRBV11-3 and TRBJ2-7, with TRBD1 matching 9 bases. Germline CDR1 reads SGHNT; CDR2 reads YENEEA. Trimming took 2 bases from V and 6 from J; bases not matched to a gene: 11. The CDR3 totals 16 residues. Written as DNA, the CDR3 is TGTGCCAGCAGCTTACCCGAGAAGGACAGGGGCGGCGAGCAGTACTTC. This translates into CASSLPEKDRGGEQYF.